This passage covers 8 T cell receptor beta chains from one sample sequenced in a study of neurological immune-mediated disorders. Time point defined: longitudinal time-point 3. TCRdb called the 5' RACE reads again in MiXCR, with one record for every CDR3 protein. The sample contains roughly 100,000 distinct CDR3 sequences, roughly a tenth of which appear only once. Sequenced material: PBMCs. These receptors were obtained from a female donor with HTLV-1-associated myelopathy (HAM/TSP).

As concerns this clonotype: Germline and junction disagree at one end, which may indicate a read error. V is TRBV6-6 and J is TRBJ2-7, with D possibly called TRBD1 or TRBD2 (5 bases each). CDR3 length equals 11 residues. Germline CDR1 and CDR2: MNHNY and SVGAGI (reference sequence). Here the CDR3 DNA reads TGTGCCAGCAGTTACGAGCAGGGACCATTATTC. As protein: CASSYEQGPLF.

This clonotype came up many times. This chain links TRBV5-8 with TRBJ1-2, with 7 bases identical to TRBD1. Losses at the gene ends were 4 bases for V and 0 bases for J; bases not matched to a gene: 6. This CDR3 is built from 15 residues. Germline V gene sequence: CDR1 SGHTS, CDR2 YDEGEE. CDR3 nucleotide sequence: TGTGCCAGCAGCCCGGGGACAGAACCTAACTATGGCTACACCTTC. As protein: CASSPGTEPNYGYTF.

V usage is TRBV12-3 or TRBV12-4 and J usage is TRBJ1-5; D remains unclear. V lost 1 base and J 0 bases, leaving 16 bases between the germline ends. The CDR3 is made up of 18 amino acids. CDR3: CASSLVLWAQDSNQPQHF. CDR3 DNA sequence: TGTGCCAGCAGTTTAGTTCTCTGGGCCCAGGATAGCAATCAGCCCCAGCATTTT.

This clonotype was seen repeatedly, ten times or more. This chain uses TRBV5-1 with TRBJ2-3; TRBD1 agrees at 9 bases. The CDR3 covers 14 residues. J gave up 5 bases and V 0 bases, and 1 base lay outside the gene matches. The germline CDR1 and CDR2 sequences are SGHRS and YFSETQ. The CDR3 DNA is TGCGCCAGCAGCTTGGGGACAGGGGAAGATACGCAGTATTTT. Translating gives CASSLGTGEDTQYF.

This clonotype was detected ten times or more. This sequence joins TRBV5-1 and TRBJ2-7; a weak D match, TRBD1 (6 bases). Germline CDR1 reads SGHRS; CDR2 reads YFSETQ. V was shortened by 0 bases and J by 2 bases, with 12 bases between the two germline ends. This CDR3 comprises 15 residues. This chain's CDR3 is CASSLGSGDTYEQYF. CDR3 bases: TGCGCCAGCAGCTTGGGATCAGGGGATACCTACGAGCAGTACTTC.

Only one count was recorded for this clonotype. Since a much larger clone is just one base distant, this may be a read error. The CDR3 ends on some other residue instead of the conserved phenylalanine or tryptophan, so this is likely a read error. The chain joins TRBV15 to TRBJ2-7; D is ambiguous. This CDR3 region has 15 residues. In germline, CDR1 is LNHNV, CDR2 YYDKDF (reference sequence). CDR3 sequence: CATSRQPQTTYEQYY. CDR3 nucleotides: TGTGCTACCAGCAGACAACCTCAGACAACCTACGAGCAGTACTAC.

V gene TRBV20-1 combines with J gene TRBJ2-2; maybe TRBD1 (5 bases). Trimming cost V 5 bases and J 3 bases, with 13 bases left between them. This CDR3 region has 14 residues. Looked up from germline, CDR1 is DFQATT and CDR2 is SNEGSKA (reference sequence). The CDR3 protein is CSAPTVRDTGELFF. The CDR3 DNA is TGCAGTGCTCCGACAGTCCGGGACACCGGGGAGCTGTTTTTT.

This clonotype was counted once. Since a much larger clone is just one base distant, this may be a read error. The gene calls are TRBV7-9 and TRBJ2-6; 7 bases align to TRBD2. Unmatched junction bases numbered 10, after V lost 6 bases and J lost 8 bases. CDR3 length: 15 residues. Germline V gene data show CDR1 as SEHNR and CDR2 as FQNEAQ (reference sequence). The CDR3 region has the DNA TGTGCCAGCAGTTCGCTACTGGGGGGGTCCAACGTCCTGACTTTC. It codes for CASSSLLGGSNVLTF.